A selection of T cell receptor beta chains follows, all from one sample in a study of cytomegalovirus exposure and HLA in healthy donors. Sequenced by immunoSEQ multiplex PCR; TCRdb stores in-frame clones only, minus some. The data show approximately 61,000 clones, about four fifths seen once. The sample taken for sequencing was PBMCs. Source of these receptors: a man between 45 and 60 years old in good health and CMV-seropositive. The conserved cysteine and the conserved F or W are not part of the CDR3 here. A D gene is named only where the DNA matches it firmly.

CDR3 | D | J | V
ASSYSSAGMTEQY | . | TRBJ2-7 | TRBV6-6
ASSPLPGQGKDEQF | TRBD1 | TRBJ2-1 | TRBV14
ASSLTGLDTEAF | . | TRBJ1-1 | TRBV7-9
ASSLGDRGYGYT | TRBD1 | TRBJ1-2 | TRBV28
ASSRDRTSTGELF | . | TRBJ2-2 | TRBV6-5
ASREGTSGGGSTDTQY | TRBD2 | TRBJ2-3 | TRBV10-3
ASSQEFPSRETQY | . | TRBJ2-5 | TRBV4-1
ASRDALAGGYEQY | TRBD2 | . | TRBV6-1
ASSFKREGSYEQY | TRBD2 | TRBJ2-7 | TRBV27
ASSETGLREQY | . | TRBJ2-7 | TRBV10-1
ASSPPTRSPNTGELF | . | TRBJ2-2 | TRBV6-7
ASSSSGYQPQH | . | TRBJ1-5 | TRBV6-6
ASSIGGQGQKKLF | TRBD1 | TRBJ1-4 | TRBV19
ASSVMGAGGINTQY | TRBD2 | TRBJ2-3 | TRBV9
ASSGQGTEADTQY | . | TRBJ2-3 | TRBV6-1
ASSRGGGAKNIQY | . | TRBJ2-4 | TRBV28
ASNLARTSGSSSYNEQF | TRBD2 | TRBJ2-1 | TRBV2
ASSPSGVFTGELF | TRBD2 | TRBJ2-2 | TRBV5-4
ASSQEQREFKWRETQY | TRBD2 | TRBJ2-5 | TRBV14
ASSSQAGVGANVLT | TRBD2 | TRBJ2-6 | TRBV7-3
AWRTSGGYNEQF | TRBD2 | TRBJ2-1 | TRBV30
ASSEGSPEAF | . | TRBJ1-1 | TRBV2
ASTQQGISEQF | TRBD1 | TRBJ2-1 | TRBV6-5
ASNDGGDYEKLF | . | TRBJ1-4 | TRBV7-2
ASSLRGLAGSGSYNEQF | TRBD2 | TRBJ2-1 | TRBV7-2
ASSLEGGNTIY | . | TRBJ1-3 | TRBV5-1
ASSFSDEQF | . | TRBJ2-1 | TRBV11-2
ASSQDRHRGVLIYEKLF | TRBD1 | TRBJ1-4 | TRBV4-2
ASRDRGRSTEAF | TRBD1 | TRBJ1-1 | TRBV19
ASSPRPDSMNTEAF | . | TRBJ1-1 | TRBV9